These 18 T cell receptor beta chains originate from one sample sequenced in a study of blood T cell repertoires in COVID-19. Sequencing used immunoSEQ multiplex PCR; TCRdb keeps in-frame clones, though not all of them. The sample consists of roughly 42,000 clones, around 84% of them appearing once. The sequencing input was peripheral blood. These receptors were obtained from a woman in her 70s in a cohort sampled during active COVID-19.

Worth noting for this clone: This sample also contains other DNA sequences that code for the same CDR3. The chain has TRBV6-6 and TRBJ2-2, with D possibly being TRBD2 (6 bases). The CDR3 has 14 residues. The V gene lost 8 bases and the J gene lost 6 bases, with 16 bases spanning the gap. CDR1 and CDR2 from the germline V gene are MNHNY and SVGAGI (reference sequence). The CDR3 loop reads CASRVTGDAGELFF. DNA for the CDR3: TGTGCCAGCCGGGTGACGGGGGATGCCGGGGAGCTGTTTTTT.

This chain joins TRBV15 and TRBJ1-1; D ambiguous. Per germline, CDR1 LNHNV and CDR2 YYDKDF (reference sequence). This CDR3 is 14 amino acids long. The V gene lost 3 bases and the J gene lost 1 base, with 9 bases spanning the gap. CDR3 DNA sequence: TGTGCCACCAGCAGGAACCGAGCGAACACTGAAGCTTTCTTT. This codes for CATSRNRANTEAFF.

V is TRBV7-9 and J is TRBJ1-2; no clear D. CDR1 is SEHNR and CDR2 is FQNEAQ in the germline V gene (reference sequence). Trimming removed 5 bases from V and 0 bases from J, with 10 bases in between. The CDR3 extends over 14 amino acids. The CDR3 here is CASSVRGTNYGYTF. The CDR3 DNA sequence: TGTGCCAGCAGCGTAAGAGGGACTAACTATGGCTACACCTTC. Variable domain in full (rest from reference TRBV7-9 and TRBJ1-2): DTGVSQNPRHKITKRGQNVTFRCDPISEHNRLYWYRQTLGQGPEFLTYFQNEAQLEKSRLLSDRFSAERPKGSFSTLEIQRTEQGDSAMYLCASSVRGTNYGYTFGSGTRLTVV.

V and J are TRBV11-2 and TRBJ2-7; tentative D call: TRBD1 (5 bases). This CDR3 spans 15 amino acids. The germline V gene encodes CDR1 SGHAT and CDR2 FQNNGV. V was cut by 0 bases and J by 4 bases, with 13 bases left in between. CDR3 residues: CASSLEPGSLYEQYF. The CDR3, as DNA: TGTGCCAGCAGCTTAGAGCCAGGGTCCCTGTACGAGCAGTACTTC.

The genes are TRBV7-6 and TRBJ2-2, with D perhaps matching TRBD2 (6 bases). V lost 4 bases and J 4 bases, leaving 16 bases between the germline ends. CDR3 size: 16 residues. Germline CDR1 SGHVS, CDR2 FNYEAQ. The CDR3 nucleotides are TGTGCCAGCAGCTCCCCGCGGAGGGTGGCCACCGGGGAGCTGTTTTTT. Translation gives CASSSPRRVATGELFF.

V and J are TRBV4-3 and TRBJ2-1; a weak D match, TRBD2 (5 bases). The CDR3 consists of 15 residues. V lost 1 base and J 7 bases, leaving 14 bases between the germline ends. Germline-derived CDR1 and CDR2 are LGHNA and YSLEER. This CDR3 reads CASSQGGANSNEQFF. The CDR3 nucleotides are TGCGCCAGCAGCCAAGGGGGAGCGAATAGTAATGAGCAGTTCTTC.

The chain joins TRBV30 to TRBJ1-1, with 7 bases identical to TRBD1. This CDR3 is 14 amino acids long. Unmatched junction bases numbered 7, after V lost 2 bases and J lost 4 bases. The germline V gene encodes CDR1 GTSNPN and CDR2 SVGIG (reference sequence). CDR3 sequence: CAWSKGAMGTEAFF. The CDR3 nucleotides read TGTGCCTGGAGTAAGGGGGCGATGGGCACTGAAGCTTTCTTT. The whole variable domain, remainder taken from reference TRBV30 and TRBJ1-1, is SQTIHQWPATLVQPVGSPLSLECTVEGTSNPNLYWYRQAAGRGLQLLFYSVGIGQISSEVPQNLSASRPQDRQFILSSKKLLLSDSGFYLCAWSKGAMGTEAFFGQGTRLTVV.

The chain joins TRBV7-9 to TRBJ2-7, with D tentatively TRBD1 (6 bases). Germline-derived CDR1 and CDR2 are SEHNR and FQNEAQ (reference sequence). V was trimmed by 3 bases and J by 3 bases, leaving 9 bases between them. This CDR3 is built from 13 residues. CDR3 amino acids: CASSFRGSYEQYF. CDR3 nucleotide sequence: TGTGCCAGCAGCTTCAGGGGAAGCTACGAGCAGTACTTC.

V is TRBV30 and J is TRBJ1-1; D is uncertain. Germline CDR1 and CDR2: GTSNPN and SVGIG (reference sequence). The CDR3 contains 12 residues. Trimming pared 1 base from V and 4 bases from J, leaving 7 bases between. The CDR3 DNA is TGTGCCTGGAGTGGGGAGTCCACTGAAGCTTTCTTT. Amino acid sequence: CAWSGESTEAFF.

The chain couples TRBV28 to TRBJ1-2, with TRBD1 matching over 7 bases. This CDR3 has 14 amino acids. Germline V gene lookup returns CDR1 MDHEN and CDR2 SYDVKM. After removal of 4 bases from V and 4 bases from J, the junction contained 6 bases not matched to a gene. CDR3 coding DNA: TGTGCCAGCAGTTCGACGGGACAGCCCTATGGCTACACCTTC. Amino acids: CASSSTGQPYGYTF.

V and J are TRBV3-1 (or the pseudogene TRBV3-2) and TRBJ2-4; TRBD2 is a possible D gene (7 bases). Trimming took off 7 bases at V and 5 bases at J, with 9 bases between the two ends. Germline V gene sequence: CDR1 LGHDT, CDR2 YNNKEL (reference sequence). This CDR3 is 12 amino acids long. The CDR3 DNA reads TGTGCCAGCACCGGGGGGCAAAACATTCAGTACTTC. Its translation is CASTGGQNIQYF.

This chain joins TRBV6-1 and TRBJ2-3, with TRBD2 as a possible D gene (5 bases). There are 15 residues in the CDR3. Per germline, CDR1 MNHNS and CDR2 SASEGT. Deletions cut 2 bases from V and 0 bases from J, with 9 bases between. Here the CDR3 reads CASSENRGSTDTQYF. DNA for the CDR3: TGTGCCAGCAGTGAAAACCGGGGTAGCACAGATACGCAGTATTTT.

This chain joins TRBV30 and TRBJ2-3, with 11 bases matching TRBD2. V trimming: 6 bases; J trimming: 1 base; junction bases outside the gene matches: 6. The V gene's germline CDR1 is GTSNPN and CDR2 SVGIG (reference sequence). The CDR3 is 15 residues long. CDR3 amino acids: CACGKGLAGTDTQYF. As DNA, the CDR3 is TGTGCCTGTGGAAAGGGACTAGCGGGCACAGATACGCAGTATTTT.

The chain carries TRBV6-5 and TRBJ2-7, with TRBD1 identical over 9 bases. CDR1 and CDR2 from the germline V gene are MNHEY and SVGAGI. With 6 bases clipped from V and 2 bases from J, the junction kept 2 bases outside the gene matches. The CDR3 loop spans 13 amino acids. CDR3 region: CASRRQGAYEQYF. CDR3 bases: TGTGCCAGCAGGAGACAGGGGGCCTACGAGCAGTACTTC.

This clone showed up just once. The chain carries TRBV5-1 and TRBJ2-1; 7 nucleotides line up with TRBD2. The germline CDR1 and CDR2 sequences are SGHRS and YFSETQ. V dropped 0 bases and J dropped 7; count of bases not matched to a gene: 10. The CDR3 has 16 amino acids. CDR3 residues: CASSLAPGGGGNEQFF. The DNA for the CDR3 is TGCGCCAGCAGCTTGGCCCCCGGCGGGGGTGGGAATGAGCAGTTCTTC.

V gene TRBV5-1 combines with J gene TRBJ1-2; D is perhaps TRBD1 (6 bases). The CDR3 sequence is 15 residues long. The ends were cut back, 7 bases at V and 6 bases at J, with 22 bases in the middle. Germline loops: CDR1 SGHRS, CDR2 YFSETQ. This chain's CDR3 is CASSRQADERNGYTF. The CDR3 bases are TGCGCCAGCTCACGACAGGCGGACGAACGCAATGGCTACACCTTC. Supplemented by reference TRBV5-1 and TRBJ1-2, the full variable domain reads KAGVTQTPRYLIKTRGQQVTLSCSPISGHRSVSWYQQTPGQGLQFLFEYFSETQRNKGNFPGRFSGRQFSNSRSEMNVSTLELGDSALYLCASSRQADERNGYTFGSGTRLTVV.

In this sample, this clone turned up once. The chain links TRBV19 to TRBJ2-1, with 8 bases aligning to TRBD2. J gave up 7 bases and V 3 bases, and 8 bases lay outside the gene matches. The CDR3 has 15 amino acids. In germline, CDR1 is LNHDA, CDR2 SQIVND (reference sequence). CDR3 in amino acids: CASSISGSAWNEQFF. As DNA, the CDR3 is TGTGCCAGTAGTATCAGCGGGAGTGCGTGGAATGAGCAGTTCTTC.

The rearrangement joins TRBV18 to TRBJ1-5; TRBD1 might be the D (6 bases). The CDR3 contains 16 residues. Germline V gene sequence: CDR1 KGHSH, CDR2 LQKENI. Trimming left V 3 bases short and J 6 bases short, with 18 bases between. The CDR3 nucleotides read TGTGCCAGCTCACCCGCAAGGGTATACAGGGCTCAGCCCCAGCATTTT. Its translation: CASSPARVYRAQPQHF.